This T cell receptor beta chain was recorded in a study of follicular helper T cells after annual influenza vaccination. Study-wide context: Across the 2013-2014, 2014-2015 and 2015-2016 vaccination seasons, some subjects were resampled.

On this clone itself: What it binds is unknown.

Germline V gives CDR1 SGHNT, CDR2 YYREEE (reference sequence). Trimming took 4 bases from V and 0 from J, leaving 16 bases between them. The CDR3 runs to 16 residues. Repertoires were generated with immunoSEQ multiplex PCR, while TCRdb's copy carries only in-frame clones and drops some. The repertoire holds fewer than 8,000 clones, about 88% seen once, with less than 0.75% in the top ten. Study-level points and caveats: Rare clonotypes were missed; only about 10-21% of cells gave TCRB. Each annual vaccination recalled recurring oligoclonal ICOS+CD38+ cTfh clonotypes.

Described time point: 2015-2016 season, 7 days after influenza vaccination. The sequenced sample was CXCR5+ CD38- circulating T follicular helper cells from blood, obtained 7 days after influenza vaccination. The subset here: circulating Tfh, non-naive CD4+CXCR5+PD-1+ (ICOS+CD38+ or ICOS-CD38-). The receptor was derived from an adult who received the influenza vaccine. This chain connects TRBV5-4 to TRBJ1-2; D is possibly TRBD1 (6 bases). The chain's CDR3 is CASSPIGGSANYGYTF. As DNA, the CDR3 is TGTGCCAGCAGCCCGATAGGGGGGAGTGCTAACTATGGCTACACCTTC.